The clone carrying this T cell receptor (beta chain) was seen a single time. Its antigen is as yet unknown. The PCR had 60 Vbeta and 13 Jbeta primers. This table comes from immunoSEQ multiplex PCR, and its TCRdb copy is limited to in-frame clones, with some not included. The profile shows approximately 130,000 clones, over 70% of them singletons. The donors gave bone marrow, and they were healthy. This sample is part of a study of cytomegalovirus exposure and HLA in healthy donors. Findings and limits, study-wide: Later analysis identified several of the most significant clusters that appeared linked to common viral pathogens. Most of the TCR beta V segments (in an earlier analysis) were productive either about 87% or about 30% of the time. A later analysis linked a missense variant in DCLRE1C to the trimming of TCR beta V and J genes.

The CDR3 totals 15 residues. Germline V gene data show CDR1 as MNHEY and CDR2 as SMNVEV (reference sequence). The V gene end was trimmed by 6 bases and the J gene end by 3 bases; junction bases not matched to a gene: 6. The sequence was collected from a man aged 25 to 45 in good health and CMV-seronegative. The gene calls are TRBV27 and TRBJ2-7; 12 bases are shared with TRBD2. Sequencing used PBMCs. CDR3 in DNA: TGTGCCAGCAGAAGACTAGCGGGAGACCGCTACGAGCAGTACTTC. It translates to CASRRLAGDRYEQYF.